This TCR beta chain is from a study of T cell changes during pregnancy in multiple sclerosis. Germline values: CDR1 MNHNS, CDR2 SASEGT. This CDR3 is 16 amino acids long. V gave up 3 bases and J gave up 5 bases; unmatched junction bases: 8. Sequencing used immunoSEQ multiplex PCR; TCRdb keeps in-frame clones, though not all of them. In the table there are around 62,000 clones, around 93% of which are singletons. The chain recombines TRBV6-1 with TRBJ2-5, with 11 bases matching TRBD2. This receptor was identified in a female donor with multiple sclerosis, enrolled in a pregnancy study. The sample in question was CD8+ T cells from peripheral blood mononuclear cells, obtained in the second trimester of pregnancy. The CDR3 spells CASSDISGGDRETQYF. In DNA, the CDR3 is TGTGCCAGCAGTGATATTAGCGGGGGGGATAGGGAGACCCAGTACTTC.